The 26 T cell receptor beta chains presented below share a single source sample, sequenced in a study of blood T cells in healthy people across ages. Then a second PCR, running roughly 7 to 11 cycles, was carried out with a sample-barcoded 5' primer and a J-beta primer mix. Using its own MiXCR run on the 5' RACE reads, TCRdb lists one record per CDR3 protein. This sample has 1.6 million or so distinct CDR3 sequences; around 36% occur once, and the top ten carry 10% to 12%. The specimen sequenced was blood. The receptor source for this set is a woman between 25 and 40 years old in good health.

This clonotype turned up a few times. The chain couples TRBV28 to TRBJ2-3, with 11 positions matching TRBD2. Looked up from germline, CDR1 is MDHEN and CDR2 is SYDVKM. The CDR3 covers 18 residues. With V trimmed by 4 bases and J by 2 bases, 11 bases remained unmatched. In nucleotides, the CDR3 is TGTGCCAGCAGTTCTATGGAGACTAGCGGGAAACTCACAGATACGCAGTATTTT. Translated: CASSSMETSGKLTDTQYF.

The rearrangement links TRBV7-2 to TRBJ1-2; D is uncertain. This CDR3 region has 14 residues. Germline V lookup: CDR1 SGHTA, CDR2 FQGNSA. V lost 0 bases and J 9 bases, leaving 14 bases between the germline ends. The CDR3 DNA is TGTGCCAGCAGCTTAGCACCGGCTTCAGGCAGCTACACCTTC. Translating gives CASSLAPASGSYTF.

This clonotype occurred a few times. The chain is built from TRBV27 and TRBJ2-6; TRBD1 agrees at 10 bases. The V gene's germline CDR1 is MNHEY and CDR2 SMNVEV (reference sequence). V dropped 4 bases and J dropped 2; count of bases not matched to a gene: 5. CDR3 length equals 17 residues. DNA for the CDR3: TGTGCCAGCAGTTCCCTGGACAGGGGGGCTGGGGCCAACGTCCTGACTTTC. It encodes CASSSLDRGAGANVLTF.

This clonotype came up many times. J is TRBJ2-7 and V is TRBV29-1, with D unresolved. The germline gives CDR1 SQVTM, CDR2 ANQGSEA. Trimming stripped 3 bases from V and 0 bases from J, with 9 bases between. The CDR3 loop spans 13 amino acids. This CDR3 reads CSVELISSYEQYF. As DNA, the CDR3 is TGCAGCGTTGAGCTAATAAGCTCCTACGAGCAGTACTTC.

This clonotype was detected a few times. V gene TRBV7-8 combines with J gene TRBJ2-1; TRBD2 is a possible D gene (6 bases). In germline, CDR1 is SGHVS, CDR2 FQNEAQ. The CDR3 length is 15 residues. Trimming stripped 3 bases from V and 6 bases from J, with 15 bases between. The CDR3 nucleotides are TGTGCCAGCAGCTTCGAACTAGCCCCCGGCAATGAGCAGTTCTTC. Translation gives CASSFELAPGNEQFF.

The chain is built from TRBV29-1 and TRBJ2-1; 9 positions agree with TRBD2. The V and J ends lost 2 bases and 4 bases, in that order; junction bases with no gene match: 0. From germline, CDR1 is SQVTM and CDR2 ANQGSEA. CDR3 length: 13 amino acids. The CDR3 bases are TGCAGCGTTGAAACTAGCGGGTACAATGAGCAGTTCTTC. The encoded protein is CSVETSGYNEQFF.

This clonotype occurred a few times. The rearrangement joins TRBV10-3 to TRBJ1-6, with a tentative D call TRBD1 (5 bases). The V end lost 0 bases, the J end lost 13 bases, and 13 bases lay between the germline ends. Germline V gene data show CDR1 as ENHRY and CDR2 as SYGVKD. There are 14 residues in the CDR3. As DNA, the CDR3 is TGTGCCATCAGTGAGTCGGGGCCCCTTTCGCCCCTCCACTTT. It encodes CAISESGPLSPLHF.

The sample holds a few counts of this clonotype. One end of the junction is discordant with germline, which a read error may explain. This sequence joins TRBV7-8 and TRBJ2-7, with TRBD2 as a possible D gene (5 bases). Germline lookup yields CDR1 SGHVS and CDR2 FQNEAQ. The length of the CDR3 is 13 residues. For the CDR3, the DNA is TGTGCCAGTAGCTTAGCCGGGATAGGCGAGCAGTACTTC. Encoded protein: CASSLAGIGEQYF.

This chain uses TRBV6-6 with TRBJ2-1; TRBD1 agrees at 9 bases. The trim removed 5 bases at V and 6 bases at J, leaving 8 bases unmatched. The CDR3 has 15 amino acids. Germline V gene lookup returns CDR1 MNHNY and CDR2 SVGAGI (reference sequence). CDR3 nucleotide sequence: TGTGCCAGCAGTACCACAGGGGGCGTTTTCAATGAGCAGTTCTTC. Translation gives CASSTTGGVFNEQFF.

The chain is built from TRBV5-1 and TRBJ1-2; 7 nucleotides align to TRBD1. Germline CDR1 and CDR2: SGHRS and YFSETQ. The J segment lost 0 bases and the V segment lost 2 bases, leaving 4 bases of the junction unmatched. There are 15 residues in the CDR3. CDR3 coding DNA: TGCGCCAGCAGCTTTATTGGGACAGCTAACTATGGCTACACCTTC. It translates to CASSFIGTANYGYTF.

Remarks on this clonotype: One junction end does not reproduce the germline sequence, and a read error may be involved. This chain links TRBV25-1 with TRBJ1-2, with D possibly being TRBD1 (5 bases). Germline CDR1 reads MGHDK; CDR2 reads SYGVNS. The CDR3 runs to 14 residues. Here the CDR3 DNA reads TGTGGCAGCAGTGAATCCAAAGGGACCTATGGCTACACCTTC. This gives the protein CGSSESKGTYGYTF.

The chain is built from TRBV2 and TRBJ1-1; D is uncertain. CDR3 length: 13 residues. Looked up from germline, CDR1 is SNHLY and CDR2 is FYNNEI. Trimming left V 8 bases short and J 6 bases short, with 16 bases between. Here the CDR3 DNA reads TGTGCCAGCCGATACGTTGGTGATGCTGAAGCTTTCTTT. Its protein is CASRYVGDAEAFF.

V and J are TRBV4-1 and TRBJ1-1; D may be TRBD1 (6 bases). The CDR3 length is 15 residues. The ends were cut back, 5 bases at V and 8 bases at J, with 21 bases in the middle. CDR1 and CDR2 from the germline V gene are MGHRA and YSYEKL. CDR3 in DNA: TGCGCCAGCAGCAAGGTCCTACCGACAGGACGGGAAGCTTTCTTT. As protein: CASSKVLPTGREAFF.

This clonotype was counted at least ten times. The rearrangement links TRBV20-1 to TRBJ1-1; tentatively, D is TRBD1 (5 bases). This CDR3 comprises 13 residues. CDR1 DFQATT and CDR2 SNEGSKA come from the germline V gene (reference sequence). The CDR3 bases are TGCAGCGCCAGGGAGGGGATGAACACTGAAGCTTTCTTT. It encodes CSAREGMNTEAFF.

This chain links TRBV20-1 with TRBJ2-5; the match to TRBD2 covers 9 bases. TRBJ2-1 matches the DNA end more closely, so the J call is doubtful. The germline V gene encodes CDR1 DFQATT and CDR2 SNEGSKA (reference sequence). The CDR3 is 17 amino acids. The CDR3 bases are TGCAGCCCGCGTTGGCCAGCGGGGGGTACCAGAGGGGAGACCCAGTTCTTC. Protein sequence: CSPRWPAGGTRGETQFF.

This clonotype was recorded only once. A clone one base away is much larger, so this may be a read error. The DNA for the CDR3 is TGCGGTGCCGGGGGAAAACCCTACAATGAGCAGTTCTTC. Amino acids: CGAGGKPYNEQFF. The chain uses TRBV20-1 and TRBJ2-1, with D possibly being TRBD2 (6 bases). CDR3 length: 13 residues. From germline, CDR1 is DFQATT and CDR2 SNEGSKA (reference sequence).

This clonotype was recorded many times. The rearrangement joins TRBV5-1 to TRBJ2-1; D not resolved. Deletions cut 0 bases from V and 2 bases from J, with 9 bases between. In germline, CDR1 is SGHRS, CDR2 YFSETQ. The CDR3 is 15 amino acids. The CDR3 nucleotides read TGCGCCAGCAGCTTGGATCTGGGTGCCTACAATGAGCAGTTCTTC. This translates into CASSLDLGAYNEQFF.

The rearrangement uses TRBV3-1 and TRBJ2-5, with D maybe TRBD1 (5 bases). The germline V gene has CDR1 LGHDT and CDR2 YNNKEL (reference sequence). The CDR3 totals 15 residues. Trimming left V 0 bases short and J 1 base short, with 9 bases between. CDR3 nucleotides: TGTGCCAGCAGCCAAGATCTGACAGCCCAAGAGACCCAGTACTTC. This codes for CASSQDLTAQETQYF.

This clonotype was counted a few times. The rearrangement links TRBV5-5 to TRBJ2-5, with 11 nucleotides matching TRBD2. Germline values: CDR1 SGHKS, CDR2 YYEKEE (reference sequence). The CDR3 has 15 amino acids. After removal of 4 bases from V and 4 bases from J, the junction contained 6 bases not matched to a gene. The DNA of the CDR3 is TGTGCCAGCAGCAATAGCGGGGGGGCCCCAGAGACCCAGTACTTC. As protein: CASSNSGGAPETQYF.

V usage is TRBV25-1 and J usage is TRBJ2-1, with 7 bases fitting TRBD1. J gave up 4 bases and V 6 bases, and 9 bases lay outside the gene matches. The length of the CDR3 is 15 residues. The germline V gene has CDR1 MGHDK and CDR2 SYGVNS. CDR3: CASSPPWTGYNEQFF. The CDR3 region has the DNA TGTGCCAGCAGCCCACCTTGGACAGGTTACAATGAGCAGTTCTTC.

The J gene is TRBJ2-3, the V gene TRBV2; D is ambiguous. The CDR3 is made up of 12 amino acids. V gave up 7 bases and J gave up 6 bases, with 11 bases separating them. Germline V gene data show CDR1 as SNHLY and CDR2 as FYNNEI. The CDR3 bases are TGTGCCAGCAACCGTTTGACGGATACGCAGTATTTT. This translates into CASNRLTDTQYF.

As DNA, the CDR3 is TGCAGTGCTAGAGATCATTCAGGCGGACCCTACGAGCAGTACTTC. Translated, it gives CSARDHSGGPYEQYF. The chain uses TRBV20-1 and TRBJ2-7, with unresolved D. The CDR3 contains 15 residues. V lost 0 bases and J 2 bases, leaving 14 bases between the germline ends. CDR1 is DFQATT, CDR2 SNEGSKA, per germline (reference sequence).

The chain has TRBV9 and TRBJ2-2; TRBD1 agrees at 11 bases. Trimming removed 3 bases from V and 4 bases from J; junction bases left unmatched: 2. The CDR3 is 15 residues long. CDR1 and CDR2 from the germline V gene are SGDLS and YYNGEE. CDR3 in amino acids: CASSEGTGGTGELFF. The DNA for the CDR3 is TGTGCCAGCAGCGAGGGGACAGGGGGCACCGGGGAGCTGTTTTTT.

This clonotype has only a few counts. The chain couples TRBV20-1 to TRBJ2-7; D might be TRBD2 (6 bases). The J call may be incorrect, as the DNA end agrees better with TRBJ2-5. Germline loops: CDR1 DFQATT, CDR2 SNEGSKA (reference sequence). The CDR3 is made up of 11 amino acids. CDR3: CSASGGGTQYF. CDR3 in DNA: TGCAGTGCTAGCGGGGGAGGGACCCAGTACTTC.

A note on this clonotype: A read error may explain this, as a much larger clone is one base away. The rearrangement joins TRBV29-1 to TRBJ2-7; TRBD1 agrees at 7 bases. CDR1 and CDR2 from the germline V gene are SQVTM and ANQGSEA. The CDR3 length is 13 residues. CDR3 nucleotide sequence: TGCAACCCCCGCGGCAGGGGGTCCTACGAGCAGTACTTC. Encoded protein: CNPRGRGSYEQYF.

The chain couples TRBV20-1 to TRBJ2-5; 9 nucleotides align to TRBD1. The closer fit of TRBJ2-7 to the DNA end suggests the J call may be wrong. The CDR3 contains 14 residues. In germline, CDR1 is DFQATT, CDR2 SNEGSKA (reference sequence). CDR3 in amino acids: CSARDLTGGYEQYF. In DNA form, the CDR3 reads TGCAGTGCTAGAGATCTGACAGGGGGCTACGAGCAGTACTTC.